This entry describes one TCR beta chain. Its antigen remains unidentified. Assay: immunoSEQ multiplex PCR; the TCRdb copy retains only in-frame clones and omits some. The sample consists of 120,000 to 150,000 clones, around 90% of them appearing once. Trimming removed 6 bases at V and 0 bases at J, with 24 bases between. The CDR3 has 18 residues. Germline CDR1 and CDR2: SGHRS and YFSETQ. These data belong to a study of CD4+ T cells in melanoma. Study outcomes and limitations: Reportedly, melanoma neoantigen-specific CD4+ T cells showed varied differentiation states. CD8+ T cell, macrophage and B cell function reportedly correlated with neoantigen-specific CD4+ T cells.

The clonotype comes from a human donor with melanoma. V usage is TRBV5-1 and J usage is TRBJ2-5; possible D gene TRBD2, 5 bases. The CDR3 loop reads CASTYSMRAPRYQETQYF. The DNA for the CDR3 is TGCGCCAGCACCTATTCAATGAGGGCACCGAGGTACCAAGAGACCCAGTACTTC.